Presented here are 5 T cell receptor beta chains from one specimen sequenced in a study of T cells in Graves' hyperthyroidism and ophthalmopathy (dated by TCRdb to between 2019 and 2020). The library was produced with multiplex PCR. The sequencing machine was an Illumina HiSeq 2000. TCR beta CDR3 regions were amplified from RNA transcripts. The first round of RT-PCR for the TCR CDR3 was performed with the HTBI primer set and the Qiagen OneStep RT-PCR kit. TCRdb took the public reads, trimmed them with fastp at Q25, ran MiXCR for clone calling and kept in-frame beta chains. Entries are consolidated by CDR3 protein sequence, retaining the most common genes and DNA. Here the sample has about 690,000 distinct CDR3 sequences; about 18% occur a single time. Roughly a sixth of the sample rests with the top ten. Sequencing was performed on blood. These receptors all stem from a man aged 50 or older with Graves' hyperthyroidism.

The V call is TRBV9, the J call TRBJ1-4; 8 nucleotides match TRBD1. The V segment lost 4 bases and the J segment 7 bases; nucleotides outside the gene matches: 9. Germline V CDR1 and CDR2: SGDLS, YYNGEE. The length of the CDR3 is 15 residues. In DNA, the CDR3 is TGTGCCAGCAGCCCCTGGGACAGGTTCGCTGAAAAACTGTTTTTT. It yields the protein CASSPWDRFAEKLFF.

This clonotype showed up many times. The chain carries TRBV18 and TRBJ2-1; possible D gene TRBD2, 5 bases. This CDR3 is built from 14 residues. V was pared by 2 bases and J by 1 base, with 6 bases between. Germline V lookup: CDR1 KGHSH, CDR2 LQKENI. The CDR3 DNA reads as TGTGCCAGCTCACCAGGACTTTCCTACAATGAGCAGTTCTTC. This codes for CASSPGLSYNEQFF.

This clonotype was observed at least ten times. The gene calls are TRBV28 and TRBJ2-7; possibly TRBD1 or TRBD2 for D (5 bases each). The CDR3 length is 17 residues. Germline CDR1 and CDR2: MDHEN and SYDVKM. V gave up 6 bases and J gave up 6 bases, with 27 bases separating them. The CDR3 loop reads CASSSLSTGTKEFEQYF. The CDR3 coding sequence is TGTGCCAGCAGCTCCCTTAGTACCGGGACGAAGGAATTCGAGCAGTACTTC.

This chain uses TRBV29-1 with TRBJ2-3; D uncertain. Germline V gene lookup returns CDR1 SQVTM and CDR2 ANQGSEA. This CDR3 region has 12 residues. The germline V and J ends were trimmed by 6 bases and 0 bases, with 7 bases remaining between them. The CDR3 coding sequence is TGCAGCGTGCATGGGAGCACAGATACGCAGTATTTT. Protein product: CSVHGSTDTQYF.

This clonotype was detected only a few times. The chain combines TRBV30 with TRBJ2-7, with D perhaps being TRBD1 or TRBD2 (5 bases each). The V end was cut by 2 bases, the J end by 3 bases, with 14 bases between. The germline V gene encodes CDR1 GTSNPN and CDR2 SVGIG (reference sequence). The CDR3 spans 14 residues. CDR3 protein: CAWSLPGRGYEQYF. DNA of the CDR3: TGTGCCTGGAGTCTCCCGGGACGGGGCTACGAGCAGTACTTC.